This passage covers 9 T cell receptor beta chains from one sample sequenced in a study of cytomegalovirus exposure and HLA in healthy donors. The PCR ran on 60 Vbeta and 13 Jbeta primers. TCRdb's table, derived via immunoSEQ multiplex PCR, lists solely in-frame clones and lacks some. The profile covers over 150,000 clones, with around 79% appearing a single time and over 1.3% taken by the ten largest. Input material: PBMCs. The receptors come from a man in his late teens or twenties in good health and CMV-seronegative.

V gene TRBV5-1 combines with J gene TRBJ2-7; 8 nucleotides line up with TRBD1. With V trimmed by 3 bases and J by 5 bases, 13 bases remained unmatched. There are 16 residues in the CDR3. Germline values: CDR1 SGHRS, CDR2 YFSETQ. CDR3 sequence (DNA): TGCGCCAGCAGCTCTAGGGGCCAGGGGGCGGAGAACGAGCAGTACTTC. Its translation: CASSSRGQGAENEQYF.

The chain is built from TRBV5-1 and TRBJ1-5; no clear D gene. This CDR3 has 15 residues. The ends were cut back, 5 bases at V and 2 bases at J, with 14 bases in the middle. Per the germline V gene, CDR1 is SGHRS and CDR2 is YFSETQ. The CDR3 region is CASRLTPGGNQPQHF. The CDR3 DNA follows: TGCGCCAGCAGGCTAACCCCCGGGGGCAATCAGCCCCAGCATTTT.

The chain employs TRBV6-9 and TRBJ2-3, with D hard to call. Trimming removed 1 base at V and 2 bases at J, with 10 bases between. Germline lookup yields CDR1 MNHGY and CDR2 SVAAGI. The CDR3 length is 15 residues. The CDR3 reads CASSYFETPTDTQYF. The DNA for the CDR3 is TGTGCCAGCAGTTATTTTGAGACACCCACAGATACGCAGTATTTT.

The V and J genes are TRBV4-1 and TRBJ2-3; the D gene is possibly TRBD1 (7 bases). The ends were cut back, 1 base at V and 5 bases at J, with 19 bases in the middle. The CDR3 consists of 17 residues. CDR1 and CDR2 from the germline V gene are MGHRA and YSYEKL. The CDR3 DNA is TGCGCCAGCAGCCAAGCGCCCCCGCAGGGGGGTATAGATACGCAGTATTTT. It codes for CASSQAPPQGGIDTQYF.

The chain joins TRBV7-2 to TRBJ2-3; the D gene is possibly TRBD1 (6 bases). This CDR3 spans 15 amino acids. The germline gives CDR1 SGHTA, CDR2 FQGNSA. V shed 5 bases and J shed 1 base, with 13 bases lying between them. CDR3 region: CASSPARTGTDTQYF. The CDR3 nucleotides read TGTGCCAGCAGCCCCGCCCGGACAGGCACAGATACGCAGTATTTT.

This clone was seen only a few times. The chain recombines TRBV28 with TRBJ2-5; 9 bases map to TRBD2. CDR3 length: 15 residues. The V segment lost 2 bases and the J segment 7 bases; nucleotides outside the gene matches: 8. Germline V gene lookup returns CDR1 MDHEN and CDR2 SYDVKM. CDR3 amino acids: CASSLAGGPLRTQYF. The CDR3 nucleotides read TGTGCCAGCAGTTTAGCGGGAGGGCCGCTAAGGACCCAGTACTTC.

The chain recombines TRBV21-1 with TRBJ2-7; the D call of TRBD2 is as the table states it, not checked on the DNA. TRBV21-1 is noted as a pseudogene. This CDR3 contains 19 residues. The CDR3 nucleotides read TGTGCCAGCAGCACTCCACCGGGACTAGCGCCGCTGTTAGCCTACGAGCAGTACTTC. Its translation: CASSTPPGLAPLLAYEQYF.

Only a few counts were recorded for this clone. The chain links TRBV2 to TRBJ2-7, with a tentative D call TRBD2 (6 bases). V was shortened by 7 bases and J by 7 bases, with 20 bases between the two germline ends. Germline V gene data show CDR1 as SNHLY and CDR2 as FYNNEI. The CDR3 has 14 residues. The CDR3 here is CASTEEAGLSEQYF. The CDR3 nucleotides read TGTGCCAGCACCGAAGAAGCGGGTCTAAGTGAGCAGTACTTC.

This clone occurred a few times. The gene calls are TRBV7-9 and TRBJ2-7; D not resolved. Germline V CDR1 and CDR2: SEHNR, FQNEAQ (reference sequence). The CDR3 is 14 residues long. V was pared by 5 bases and J by 3 bases, with 14 bases between. The chain's CDR3 is CASSPPGGVYEQYF. CDR3 in DNA: TGTGCCAGCAGCCCCCCCGGCGGCGTCTACGAGCAGTACTTC.